This T cell receptor beta chain came from a study of identical twins. TCRdb passed the 5' RACE reads through MiXCR, listing each CDR3 protein once. This table holds 500,000 to 600,000 distinct CDR3 sequences, roughly a fifth found once. This CDR3 has 14 residues. Looked up from germline, CDR1 is DFQATT and CDR2 is SNEGSKA (reference sequence). V shed 0 bases and J 4 bases; nucleotides not matched to a gene: 3. These data also featured in a second study, about T cells expressing NK-cell markers. As that report states: Uncertainty persisted over the HCMV specificity of expanded NKG2C+ T cell clones.

The clonotype comes from a woman between 18 and 29 years old in good health. The sequencing sample was made of CD4+ T cells sorted from blood. J is TRBJ2-7 and V is TRBV20-1; TRBD2 matches 10 bases. CDR3: CSARELAGSYEQYF. Written as DNA, the CDR3 is TGCAGTGCTAGAGAACTAGCGGGGTCATACGAGCAGTACTTC.